One and the same sample provided the 24 T cell receptor beta chains below, sequenced in a study of blood T cell repertoires in COVID-19. TCRdb keeps only in-frame clones here, not all; method: immunoSEQ multiplex PCR. The sample includes roughly 110,000 clones, around nine tenths of them seen just once. The sequenced sample consisted of peripheral blood. These TCRs come from a woman between 70 and 85 years old who had recovered from COVID-19.

V gene TRBV5-1 combines with J gene TRBJ1-5, with D tentatively TRBD1 (5 bases). The CDR3 sequence is 14 residues long. V shed 4 bases and J shed 11 bases, with 19 bases lying between them. Germline loops: CDR1 SGHRS, CDR2 YFSETQ. The CDR3 nucleotides read TGCGCCAGCAGCCCGGGGGAGGGACGGTCGTCCCAGCATTTT. It encodes CASSPGEGRSSQHF.

This clone was observed a few times. This chain joins TRBV24-1 and TRBJ2-2; weak D call: TRBD2 (5 bases). The germline V gene has CDR1 KGHDR and CDR2 SFDVKD. Trimming took 3 bases from V and 4 from J, leaving 11 bases between them. This CDR3 is built from 15 residues. The CDR3 coding sequence is TGTGCCACCAGTGATGCGGGCCTAGCCACCGGGGAGCTGTTTTTT. It encodes CATSDAGLATGELFF.

In this sample, this clone turned up once. The chain joins TRBV23-1 to TRBJ2-3; the match to TRBD2 covers 7 bases. Being an ORF, TRBV23-1 has a function that is uncertain. This CDR3 region has 17 residues. V was pared by 11 bases and J by 0 bases, with 17 bases of the junction left unmatched. CDR3 DNA sequence: TGCGCCGCAGTCATCCAGCGGGAAAAACCCAGCACAGATACGCAGTATTTT. Amino acid sequence: CAAVIQREKPSTDTQYF.

The J gene is TRBJ2-5, the V gene TRBV5-6; possibly TRBD2 for D (5 bases). The germline gives CDR1 SGHDT, CDR2 YYEEEE. The CDR3 sequence is 14 residues long. The V end lost 0 bases, the J end lost 5 bases, and 11 bases lay between the germline ends. The CDR3 DNA reads TGTGCCAGCAGCTTGGCCTCAGGCGGGGAGACCCAGTACTTC. Translation gives CASSLASGGETQYF.

This chain's CDR3 is CASKETGEQYF. The CDR3 DNA sequence: TGTGCCAGCAAAGAGACTGGGGAGCAGTACTTC. V gene TRBV6-6 combines with J gene TRBJ2-7; D call uncertain. The germline gives CDR1 MNHNY, CDR2 SVGAGI (reference sequence). This CDR3 is 11 amino acids long. V was cut by 7 bases and J by 7 bases, with 11 bases left in between.

This rearrangement joins TRBV19 to TRBJ2-1; tentatively, D is TRBD2 (5 bases). V dropped 5 bases and J dropped 0 bases, with 20 bases sitting between them. The CDR3 is 18 residues long. Germline lookup yields CDR1 LNHDA and CDR2 SQIVND (reference sequence). CDR3 coding DNA: TGTGCCAGTAGTTGGTCTCATCAGCGGAAGAGCTCCTACAATGAGCAGTTCTTC. Translating gives CASSWSHQRKSSYNEQFF.

V is TRBV4-3 and J is TRBJ2-2; the match to TRBD2 covers 10 bases. The CDR3 runs 16 residues. Trimming removed 0 bases from V and 5 bases from J; junction bases left unmatched: 3. CDR1 is LGHNA, CDR2 YSLEER, per germline. The CDR3 spells CASSQDRAGGTGELFF. The CDR3 DNA sequence: TGCGCCAGCAGCCAAGATCGAGCGGGAGGGACCGGGGAGCTGTTTTTT.

The genes are TRBV28 and TRBJ2-5; a possible D gene is TRBD2 (7 bases). Germline V gene lookup returns CDR1 MDHEN and CDR2 SYDVKM. V lost 6 bases and J 4 bases, leaving 12 bases between the germline ends. The CDR3 runs to 13 residues. CDR3 DNA: TGTGCCAGCAGGCCTGGGGGGGCAGAGACCCAGTACTTC. Translating gives CASRPGGAETQYF.

The V and J genes are TRBV7-8 and TRBJ2-6; 7 bases map to TRBD1. The J segment lost 0 bases and the V segment lost 1 base, leaving 0 bases of the junction unmatched. This CDR3 spans 16 amino acids. From germline, CDR1 is SGHVS and CDR2 FQNEAQ. In DNA form, the CDR3 reads TGTGCCAGCAGCTTAGGACAGGGCTCTGGGGCCAACGTCCTGACTTTC. Translating it yields CASSLGQGSGANVLTF.

CDR3 coding DNA: TGTGCCAGCAGCCCCAGGCGGGACGGAAACACAGATACGCAGTATTTT. Translation gives CASSPRRDGNTDTQYF. The rearrangement joins TRBV7-8 to TRBJ2-3, with D perhaps TRBD2 (6 bases). The germline V and J ends were trimmed by 5 bases and 2 bases, with 17 bases remaining between them. Germline V gene sequence: CDR1 SGHVS, CDR2 FQNEAQ. The CDR3 extends over 16 amino acids.

This clone appeared a single time. V gene TRBV3-1 (or the pseudogene TRBV3-2) combines with J gene TRBJ2-7, with 8 bases that match TRBD1. CDR3 length: 17 amino acids. Germline values: CDR1 LGHDT, CDR2 YNNKEL (reference sequence). The J segment lost 6 bases and the V segment lost 2 bases, leaving 15 bases of the junction unmatched. CDR3 nucleotide sequence: TGTGCCAGCAGCCAACTTATCAGGACAGGGAAAAAAGGCGAGCAGTACTTC. The encoded protein is CASSQLIRTGKKGEQYF.

This chain joins TRBV5-1 and TRBJ1-2; D not certain. V was pared by 0 bases and J by 2 bases, with 11 bases between. In germline, CDR1 is SGHRS, CDR2 YFSETQ. The CDR3 is made up of 15 amino acids. The DNA of the CDR3 is TGCGCCAGCAGCTTGGGTGTGGCAGCGAACTATGGCTACACCTTC. Its protein is CASSLGVAANYGYTF.

This chain joins TRBV7-8 and TRBJ1-2; tentative D call: TRBD1 (6 bases). Germline V CDR1 and CDR2: SGHVS, FQNEAQ. The CDR3 extends over 14 amino acids. V was shortened by 1 base and J by 7 bases, with 13 bases between the two germline ends. The CDR3 bases are TGTGCCAGCAGCTTAGGAAGCAGGGGAGTTGGCTACACCTTC. Its protein is CASSLGSRGVGYTF. The entire variable domain, with the rest obtained from reference TRBV7-8 and TRBJ1-2, is as follows: GAGVSQSPRYKVAKRGQDVALRCDPISGHVSLFWYQQALGQGPEFLTYFQNEAQLDKSGLPSDRFFAERPEGSVSTLKIQRTQQEDSAVYLCASSLGSRGVGYTFGSGTRLTVV.

CDR3 protein: CAWSGASYGYTF. The CDR3 DNA reads as TGTGCCTGGAGTGGGGCGTCCTATGGCTACACCTTC. The rearrangement joins TRBV30 to TRBJ1-2; unclear D gene. Trimming removed 1 base at V and 4 bases at J, with 7 bases between. Germline assignment: CDR1 GTSNPN and CDR2 SVGIG (reference sequence). This CDR3 spans 12 amino acids.

The chain uses TRBV7-2 and TRBJ2-1; the D gene is possibly TRBD1 (5 bases). Trimming removed 4 bases from V and 9 bases from J, with 16 bases in between. CDR1 and CDR2 (germline): SGHTA, FQGNSA. This CDR3 contains 14 residues. The CDR3 sequence: CASSSFSGPTEQFF. CDR3 nucleotide sequence: TGTGCCAGCAGCTCGTTCTCAGGGCCGACTGAGCAGTTCTTC.

This sequence joins TRBV6-5 and TRBJ1-6; weak D call: TRBD1 (6 bases). The V and J ends lost 8 bases and 6 bases respectively, with 17 bases between them. Germline CDR1 reads MNHEY; CDR2 reads SVGAGI. CDR3 size: 15 residues. CDR3 DNA sequence: TGTGCCAGCGGTTCTATGGGGGCAATTAATTCACCCCTCCACTTT. It translates to CASGSMGAINSPLHF.

The rearrangement uses TRBV5-1 and TRBJ1-2; D might be TRBD1 (5 bases). The CDR3 loop spans 17 amino acids. Germline V gene data show CDR1 as SGHRS and CDR2 as YFSETQ. V shed 4 bases and J shed 8 bases, with 27 bases lying between them. The CDR3 nucleotides read TGCGCCAGCAGCCCCACCCCCGGCGGCAGGGAGGTGGAGGGCTACACCTTC. Translation gives CASSPTPGGREVEGYTF.

The J gene is TRBJ2-7, the V gene TRBV27; D might be TRBD2 (5 bases). Trimming cost V 4 bases and J 4 bases, with 14 bases left between them. The CDR3 covers 14 residues. Germline assignment: CDR1 MNHEY and CDR2 SMNVEV (reference sequence). CDR3 residues: CASSYGAGRYEQYF. The CDR3 bases are TGTGCCAGCAGTTACGGCGCGGGCCGGTACGAGCAGTACTTC.

This chain connects TRBV2 to TRBJ2-2, with a weak D call TRBD2 (5 bases). Germline-derived CDR1 and CDR2 are SNHLY and FYNNEI. This CDR3 has 14 amino acids. The V gene lost 10 bases and the J gene lost 5 bases, with 17 bases spanning the gap. The CDR3 sequence: CATITRVGTGELFF. The CDR3, as DNA: TGTGCCACGATAACTAGAGTTGGTACCGGGGAGCTGTTTTTT.

The rearrangement uses TRBV5-5 and TRBJ2-3, with TRBD2 identical over 7 bases. The CDR3 extends over 16 amino acids. Germline CDR1 SGHKS, CDR2 YYEKEE (reference sequence). V trimming: 2 bases; J trimming: 3 bases; junction bases outside the gene matches: 9. In DNA form, the CDR3 reads TGTGCCAGCAGCTTAAAGGGCGGGAGCTTAACAGATACGCAGTATTTT. Its translation is CASSLKGGSLTDTQYF.

The rearrangement links TRBV20-1 to TRBJ1-2; D is uncertain. Germline loops: CDR1 DFQATT, CDR2 SNEGSKA (reference sequence). The CDR3 is 11 residues long. The germline V and J ends were trimmed by 1 base and 6 bases, with 6 bases remaining between them. The CDR3: CSARAGNGYTF. DNA for the CDR3: TGCAGTGCTAGAGCGGGTAATGGCTACACCTTC.

The V gene is TRBV27, the J gene TRBJ2-2, with TRBD2 matching over 9 bases. Germline lookup yields CDR1 MNHEY and CDR2 SMNVEV (reference sequence). The CDR3 consists of 15 residues. J lost 7 bases, V lost 4 bases, and 7 bases had no gene match. The CDR3 DNA sequence: TGTGCCAGCAGTTGGGAAGCGGGAGGTTACGGGGAGCTGTTTTTT. Amino acids: CASSWEAGGYGELFF.

The chain couples TRBV5-1 to TRBJ2-3, with 9 bases identical to TRBD2. V was clipped by 5 bases and J by 2 bases; unmatched bases: 6. CDR3 length equals 15 residues. Germline V gene data show CDR1 as SGHRS and CDR2 as YFSETQ. In DNA form, the CDR3 reads TGCGCCAGCAGTCGAAGCGGGGGGAACACAGATACGCAGTATTTT. It specifies CASSRSGGNTDTQYF.

V usage is TRBV7-9 and J usage is TRBJ1-4, with D perhaps matching TRBD1 (5 bases). Germline V gene data show CDR1 as SEHNR and CDR2 as FQNEAQ (reference sequence). The V end was cut by 4 bases, the J end by 3 bases, with 15 bases between. This CDR3 region has 16 residues. The CDR3 nucleotides read TGTGCCAGCAGCTCGGGACCGCGGGGGGCTAATGAAAAACTGTTTTTT. This sequence encodes CASSSGPRGANEKLFF. Looking up the rest from reference TRBV7-9 and TRBJ1-4 gives the full variable domain: DTGVSQNPRHKITKRGQNVTFRCDPISEHNRLYWYRQTLGQGPEFLTYFQNEAQLEKSRLLSDRFSAERPKGSFSTLEIQRTEQGDSAMYLCASSSGPRGANEKLFFGSGTQLSVL.